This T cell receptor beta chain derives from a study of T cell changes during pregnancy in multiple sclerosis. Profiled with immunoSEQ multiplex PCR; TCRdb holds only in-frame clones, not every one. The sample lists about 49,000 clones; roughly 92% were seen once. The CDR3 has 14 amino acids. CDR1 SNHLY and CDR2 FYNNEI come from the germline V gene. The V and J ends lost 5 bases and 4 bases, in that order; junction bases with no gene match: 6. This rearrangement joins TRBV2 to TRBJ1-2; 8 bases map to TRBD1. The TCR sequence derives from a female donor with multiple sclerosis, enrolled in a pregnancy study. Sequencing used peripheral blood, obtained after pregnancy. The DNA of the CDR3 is TGTGCCAGCAGTCAAGGACAGGGCTTCTATGGCTACACCTTC. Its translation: CASSQGQGFYGYTF.